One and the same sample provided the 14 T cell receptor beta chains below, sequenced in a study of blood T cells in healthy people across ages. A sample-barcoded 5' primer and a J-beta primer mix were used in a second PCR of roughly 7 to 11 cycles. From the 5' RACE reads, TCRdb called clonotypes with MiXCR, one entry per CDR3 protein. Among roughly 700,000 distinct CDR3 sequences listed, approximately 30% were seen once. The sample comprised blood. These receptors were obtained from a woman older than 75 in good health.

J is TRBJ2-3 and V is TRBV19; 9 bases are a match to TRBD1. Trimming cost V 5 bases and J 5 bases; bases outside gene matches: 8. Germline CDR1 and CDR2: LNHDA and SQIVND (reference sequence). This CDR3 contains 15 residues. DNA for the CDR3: TGTGCCAGTAGTCCCCACAGGGGGCAGGGAGATACGCAGTATTTT. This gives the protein CASSPHRGQGDTQYF.

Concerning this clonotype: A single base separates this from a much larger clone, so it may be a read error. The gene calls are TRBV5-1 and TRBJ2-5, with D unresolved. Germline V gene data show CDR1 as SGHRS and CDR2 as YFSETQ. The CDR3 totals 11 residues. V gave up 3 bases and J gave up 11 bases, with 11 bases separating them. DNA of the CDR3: TGCGCCAGCAGCTCCGCGGATGAGCAGTACTTC. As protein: CASSSADEQYF.

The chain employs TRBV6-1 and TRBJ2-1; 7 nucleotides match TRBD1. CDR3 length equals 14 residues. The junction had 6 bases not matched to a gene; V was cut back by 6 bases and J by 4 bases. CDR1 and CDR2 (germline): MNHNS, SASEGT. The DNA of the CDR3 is TGTGCCAGCAGGAGAGGGACAGCTTACAATGAGCAGTTCTTC. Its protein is CASRRGTAYNEQFF.

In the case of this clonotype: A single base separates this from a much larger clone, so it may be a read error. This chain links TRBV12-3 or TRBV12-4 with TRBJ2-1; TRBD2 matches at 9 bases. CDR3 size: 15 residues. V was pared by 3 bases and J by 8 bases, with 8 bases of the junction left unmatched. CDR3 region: CASSFGGGAWDEQFF. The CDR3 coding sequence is TGTGCCAGCAGTTTTGGCGGGGGGGCCTGGGATGAGCAGTTCTTC.

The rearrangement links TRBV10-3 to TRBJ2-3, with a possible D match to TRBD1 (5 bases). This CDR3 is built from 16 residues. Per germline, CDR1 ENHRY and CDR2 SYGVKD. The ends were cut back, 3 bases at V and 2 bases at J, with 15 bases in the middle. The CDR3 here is CAISEEAGISTDTQYF. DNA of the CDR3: TGTGCCATCAGTGAAGAAGCAGGGATTTCCACAGATACGCAGTATTTT.

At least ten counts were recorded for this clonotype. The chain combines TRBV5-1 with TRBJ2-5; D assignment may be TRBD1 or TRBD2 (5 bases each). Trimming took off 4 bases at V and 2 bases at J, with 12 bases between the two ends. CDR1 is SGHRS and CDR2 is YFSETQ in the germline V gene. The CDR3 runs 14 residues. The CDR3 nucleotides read TGCGCCAGCAGCCGGGACGGATCTCAAGAGACCCAGTACTTC. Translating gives CASSRDGSQETQYF.

The CDR3 sequence is CASSPSRATEQYF. DNA of the CDR3: TGTGCCAGCAGTCCGTCCAGGGCCACCGAGCAGTACTTC. The rearrangement joins TRBV6-6 to TRBJ2-4; weak D call: TRBD1 (5 bases). TRBJ2-7 explains the end of the DNA better; the J call may be wrong. This CDR3 is 13 amino acids long. Per the germline V gene, CDR1 is MNHNY and CDR2 is SVGAGI (reference sequence).

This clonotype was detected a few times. CDR3 nucleotides: TGTGCCAGCAGCGACAGGCTTACTGGAAACACCATATATTTT. Encoded protein: CASSDRLTGNTIYF. This chain joins TRBV12-3 or TRBV12-4 and TRBJ1-3, with TRBD1 as a possible D gene (6 bases). The CDR3 has 14 amino acids. V was pared by 6 bases and J by 2 bases, with 11 bases between.

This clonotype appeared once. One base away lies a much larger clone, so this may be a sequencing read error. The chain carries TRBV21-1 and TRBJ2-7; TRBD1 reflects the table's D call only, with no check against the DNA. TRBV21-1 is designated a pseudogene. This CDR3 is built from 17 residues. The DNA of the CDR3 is TGTGCCAGCAGCGCAGTCCCCAATGGGACAGGGTACAATGAGCAGTACTTC. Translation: CASSAVPNGTGYNEQYF.

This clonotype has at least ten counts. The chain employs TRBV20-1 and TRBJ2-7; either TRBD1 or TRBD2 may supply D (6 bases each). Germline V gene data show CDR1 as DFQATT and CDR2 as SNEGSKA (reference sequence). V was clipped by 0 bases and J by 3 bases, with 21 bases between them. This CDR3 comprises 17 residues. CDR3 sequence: CSARDSSGAGSFYEQYF. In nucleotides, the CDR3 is TGCAGTGCTAGAGATTCCTCGGGGGCAGGAAGCTTCTACGAGCAGTACTTC.

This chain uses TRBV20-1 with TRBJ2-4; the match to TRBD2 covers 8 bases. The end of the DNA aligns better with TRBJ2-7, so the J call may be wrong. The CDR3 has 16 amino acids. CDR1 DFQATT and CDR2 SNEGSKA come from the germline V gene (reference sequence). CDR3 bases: TGCAGTGCTGACGGAGCGGGGGAGCGACTCTACTACGAGCAGTACTTC. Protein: CSADGAGERLYYEQYF.

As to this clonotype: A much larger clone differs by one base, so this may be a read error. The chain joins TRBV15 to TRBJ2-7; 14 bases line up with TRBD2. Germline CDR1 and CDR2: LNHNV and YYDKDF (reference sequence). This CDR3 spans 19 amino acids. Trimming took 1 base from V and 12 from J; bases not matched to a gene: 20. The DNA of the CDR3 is TGTGCCACCAGCAGAGGACTAGCGGGGGGGCCAGGGTCGAGGGAGACCCGGTACTTC. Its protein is CATSRGLAGGPGSRETRYF.

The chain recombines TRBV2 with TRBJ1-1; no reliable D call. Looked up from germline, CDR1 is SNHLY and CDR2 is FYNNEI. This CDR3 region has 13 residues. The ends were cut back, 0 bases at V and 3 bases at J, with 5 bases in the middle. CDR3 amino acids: CASSEAEDTEAFF. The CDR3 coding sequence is TGTGCCAGCAGTGAAGCCGAGGACACTGAAGCTTTCTTT.

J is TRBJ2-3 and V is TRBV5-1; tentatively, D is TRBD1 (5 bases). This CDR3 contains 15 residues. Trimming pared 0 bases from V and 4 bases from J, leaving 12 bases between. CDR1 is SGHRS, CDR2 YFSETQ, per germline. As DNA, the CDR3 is TGCGCCAGCAGCTTGGCAGGGATAAAGGCAGATACGCAGTATTTT. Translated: CASSLAGIKADTQYF.